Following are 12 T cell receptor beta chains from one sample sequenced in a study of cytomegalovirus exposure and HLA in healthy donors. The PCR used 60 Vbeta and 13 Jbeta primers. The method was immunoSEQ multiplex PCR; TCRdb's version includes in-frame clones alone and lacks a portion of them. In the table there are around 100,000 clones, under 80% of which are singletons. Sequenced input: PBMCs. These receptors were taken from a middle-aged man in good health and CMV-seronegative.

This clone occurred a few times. CDR3 bases: TGCGCCAGCAGCCTAAGGACAGGGGACACTGAAGCTTTCTTT. Protein sequence: CASSLRTGDTEAFF. The rearrangement links TRBV5-1 to TRBJ1-1, with TRBD1 matching over 9 bases. Germline lookup yields CDR1 SGHRS and CDR2 YFSETQ. J gave up 3 bases and V 4 bases, and 4 bases lay outside the gene matches. The CDR3 is 14 residues long.

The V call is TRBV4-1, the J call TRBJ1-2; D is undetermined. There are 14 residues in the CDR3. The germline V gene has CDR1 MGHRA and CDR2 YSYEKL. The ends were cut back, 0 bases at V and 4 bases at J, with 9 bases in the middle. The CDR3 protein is CASSQDADSYGYTF. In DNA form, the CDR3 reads TGCGCCAGCAGCCAAGACGCGGACTCCTATGGCTACACCTTC.

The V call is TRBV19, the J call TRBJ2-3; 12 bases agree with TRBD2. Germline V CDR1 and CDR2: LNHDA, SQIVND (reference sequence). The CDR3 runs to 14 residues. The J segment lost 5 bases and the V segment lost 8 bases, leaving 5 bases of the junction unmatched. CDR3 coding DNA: TGTGCCAGTTCTACTAGCGGGGGGAGAGATACGCAGTATTTT. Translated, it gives CASSTSGGRDTQYF.

The CDR3 nucleotides are TGTGCCAGCAGTGGGCAGACAGGGGTTGGCAATCAGCCCCAGCATTTT. Translated, it gives CASSGQTGVGNQPQHF. V and J are TRBV6-1 and TRBJ1-5; 8 bases agree with TRBD1. CDR3 length equals 16 residues. With 4 bases clipped from V and 2 bases from J, the junction kept 7 bases outside the gene matches. Germline V lookup: CDR1 MNHNS, CDR2 SASEGT.

The CDR3 sequence is CASSGGNTDTQYF. CDR3 coding DNA: TGCGCCAGCAGCGGCGGGAACACAGATACGCAGTATTTT. The rearrangement links TRBV5-1 to TRBJ2-3; maybe TRBD2 (6 bases). The V gene lost 4 bases and the J gene lost 2 bases, with 8 bases spanning the gap. Looked up from germline, CDR1 is SGHRS and CDR2 is YFSETQ. The CDR3 consists of 13 residues.

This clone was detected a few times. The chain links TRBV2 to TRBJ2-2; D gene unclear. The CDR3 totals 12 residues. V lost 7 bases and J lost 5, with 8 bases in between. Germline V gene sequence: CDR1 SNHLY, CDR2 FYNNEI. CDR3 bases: TGTGCCAGCATGCTAGAAACCGGGGAGCTGTTTTTT. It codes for CASMLETGELFF. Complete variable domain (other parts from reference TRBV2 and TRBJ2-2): EPEVTQTPSHQVTQMGQEVILRCVPISNHLYFYWYRQILGQKVEFLVSFYNNEISEKSEIFDDQFSVERPDGSNFTLKIRSTKLEDSAMYFCASMLETGELFFGEGSRLTVL.

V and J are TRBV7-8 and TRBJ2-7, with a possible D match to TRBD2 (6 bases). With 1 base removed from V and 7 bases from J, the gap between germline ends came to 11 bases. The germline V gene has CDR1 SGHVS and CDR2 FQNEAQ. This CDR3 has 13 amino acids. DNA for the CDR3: TGTGCCAGCAGCTTAGGGACTACCCGAGAGCAGTACGTC. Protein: CASSLGTTREQYV.

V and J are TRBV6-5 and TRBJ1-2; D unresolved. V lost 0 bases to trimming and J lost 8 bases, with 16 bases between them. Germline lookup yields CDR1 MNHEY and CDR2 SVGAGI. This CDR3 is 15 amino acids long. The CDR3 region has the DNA TGTGCCAGCAGTTACTCGACGGCGGGAAGGTTAGGCTACACCTTC. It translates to CASSYSTAGRLGYTF.

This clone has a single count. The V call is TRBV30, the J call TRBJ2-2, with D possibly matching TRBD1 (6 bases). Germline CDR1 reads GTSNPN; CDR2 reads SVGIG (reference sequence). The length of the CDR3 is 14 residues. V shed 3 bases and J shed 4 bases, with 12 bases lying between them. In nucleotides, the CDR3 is TGTGCCTGGAGATCCGGACAGTTCACCGGGGAGCTGTTTTTT. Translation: CAWRSGQFTGELFF.

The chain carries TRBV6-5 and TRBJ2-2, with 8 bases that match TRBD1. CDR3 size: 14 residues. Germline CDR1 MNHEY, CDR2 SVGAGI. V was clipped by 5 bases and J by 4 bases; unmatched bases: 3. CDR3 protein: CASSGDRPTGELFF. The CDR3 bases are TGTGCCAGCAGTGGGGACAGGCCCACCGGGGAGCTGTTTTTT.

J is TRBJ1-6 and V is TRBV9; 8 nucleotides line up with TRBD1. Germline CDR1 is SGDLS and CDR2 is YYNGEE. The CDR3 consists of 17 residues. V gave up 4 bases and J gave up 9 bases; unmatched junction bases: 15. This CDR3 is CASSRGGLQGGASPLHF. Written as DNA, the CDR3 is TGTGCCAGCAGCCGAGGAGGCCTACAGGGGGGGGCTTCACCCCTCCACTTT.

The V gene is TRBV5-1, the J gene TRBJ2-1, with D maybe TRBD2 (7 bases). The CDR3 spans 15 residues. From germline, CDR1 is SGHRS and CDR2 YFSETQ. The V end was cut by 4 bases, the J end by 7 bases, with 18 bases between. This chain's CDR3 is CASSQKRGATNEQFF. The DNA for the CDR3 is TGCGCCAGCAGCCAGAAACGGGGGGCTACTAATGAGCAGTTCTTC.